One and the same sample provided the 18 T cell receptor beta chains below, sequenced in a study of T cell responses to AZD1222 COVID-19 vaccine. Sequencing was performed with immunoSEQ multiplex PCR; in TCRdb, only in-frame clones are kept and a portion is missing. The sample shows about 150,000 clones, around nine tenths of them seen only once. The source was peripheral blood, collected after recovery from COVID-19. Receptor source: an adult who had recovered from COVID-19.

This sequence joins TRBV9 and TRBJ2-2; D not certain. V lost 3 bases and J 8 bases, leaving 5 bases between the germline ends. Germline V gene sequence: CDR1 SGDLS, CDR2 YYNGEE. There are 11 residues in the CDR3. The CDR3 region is CASSAQGELFF. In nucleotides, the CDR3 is TGTGCCAGCAGCGCACAGGGGGAGCTGTTTTTT.

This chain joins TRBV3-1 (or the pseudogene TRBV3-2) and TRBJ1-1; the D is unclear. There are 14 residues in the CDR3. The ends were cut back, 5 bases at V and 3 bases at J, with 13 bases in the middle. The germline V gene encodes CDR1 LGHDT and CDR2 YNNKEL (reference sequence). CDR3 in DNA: TGTGCCAGCAGCTCATCCGGGGTTTACACTGAAGCTTTCTTT. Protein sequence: CASSSSGVYTEAFF.

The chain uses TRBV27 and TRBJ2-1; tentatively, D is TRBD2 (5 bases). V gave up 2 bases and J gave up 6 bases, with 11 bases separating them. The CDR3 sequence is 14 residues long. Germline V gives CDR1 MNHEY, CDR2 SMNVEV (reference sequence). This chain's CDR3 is CASSLPQRFNEQFF. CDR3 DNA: TGTGCCAGCAGTTTACCGCAGCGGTTCAATGAGCAGTTCTTC.

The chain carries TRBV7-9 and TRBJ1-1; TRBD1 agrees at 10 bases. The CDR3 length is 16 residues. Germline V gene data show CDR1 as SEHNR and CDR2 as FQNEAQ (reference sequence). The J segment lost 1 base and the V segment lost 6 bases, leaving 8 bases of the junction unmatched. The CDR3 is CASRRQGAVGNTEAFF. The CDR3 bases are TGTGCCAGCAGACGACAGGGGGCAGTGGGGAACACTGAAGCTTTCTTT.

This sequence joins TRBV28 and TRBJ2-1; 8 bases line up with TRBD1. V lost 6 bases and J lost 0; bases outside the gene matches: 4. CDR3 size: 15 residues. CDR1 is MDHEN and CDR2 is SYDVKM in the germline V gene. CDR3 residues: CASSITGGSYNEQFF. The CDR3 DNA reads TGTGCCAGCAGCATCACAGGGGGCTCCTACAATGAGCAGTTCTTC.

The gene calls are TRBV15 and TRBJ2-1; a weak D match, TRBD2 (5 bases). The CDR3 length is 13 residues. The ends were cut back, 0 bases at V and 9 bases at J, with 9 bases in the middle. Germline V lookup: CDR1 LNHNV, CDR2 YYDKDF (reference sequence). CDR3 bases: TGTGCCACCAGCAGAGATGGGGAGCGTGAGCAGTTCTTC. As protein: CATSRDGEREQFF.

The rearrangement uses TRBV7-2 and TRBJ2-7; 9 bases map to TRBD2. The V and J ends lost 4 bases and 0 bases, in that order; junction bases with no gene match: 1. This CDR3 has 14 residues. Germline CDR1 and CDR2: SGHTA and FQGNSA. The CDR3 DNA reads TGTGCCAGCAGCTCGACTAGCGGCTCCTACGAGCAGTACTTC. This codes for CASSSTSGSYEQYF.

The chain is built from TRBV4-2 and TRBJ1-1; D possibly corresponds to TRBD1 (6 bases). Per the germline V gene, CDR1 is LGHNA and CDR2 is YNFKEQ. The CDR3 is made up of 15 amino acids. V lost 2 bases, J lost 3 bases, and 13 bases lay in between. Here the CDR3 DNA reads TGTGCCAGCAGCCAACGTGGGACAAGAGACACTGAAGCTTTCTTT. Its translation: CASSQRGTRDTEAFF.

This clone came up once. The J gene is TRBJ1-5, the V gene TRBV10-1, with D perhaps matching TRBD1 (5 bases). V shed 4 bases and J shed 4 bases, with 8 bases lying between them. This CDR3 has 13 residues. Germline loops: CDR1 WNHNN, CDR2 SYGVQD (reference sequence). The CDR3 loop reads CASSVGPNQPQHF. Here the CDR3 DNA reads TGCGCCAGCAGTGTGGGACCGAATCAGCCCCAGCATTTT.

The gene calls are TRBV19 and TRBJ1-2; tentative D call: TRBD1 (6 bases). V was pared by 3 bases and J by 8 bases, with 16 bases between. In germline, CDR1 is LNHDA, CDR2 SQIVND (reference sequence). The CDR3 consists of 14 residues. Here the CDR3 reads CASSILKQGAGYTF. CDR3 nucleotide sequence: TGTGCCAGTAGTATCTTAAAACAGGGTGCGGGCTACACCTTC.

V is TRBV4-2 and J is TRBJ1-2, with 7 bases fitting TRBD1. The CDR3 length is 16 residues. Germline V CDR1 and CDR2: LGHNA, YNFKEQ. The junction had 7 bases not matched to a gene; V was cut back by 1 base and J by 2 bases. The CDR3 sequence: CASSQVPGGANYGYTF. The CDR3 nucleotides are TGTGCCAGCAGCCAAGTGCCAGGGGGTGCAAACTATGGCTACACCTTC.

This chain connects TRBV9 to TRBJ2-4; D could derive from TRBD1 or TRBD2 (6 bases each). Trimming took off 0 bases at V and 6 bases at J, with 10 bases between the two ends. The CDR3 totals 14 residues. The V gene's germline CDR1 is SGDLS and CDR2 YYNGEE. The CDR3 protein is CASSVDPGANIQYF. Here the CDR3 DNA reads TGTGCCAGCAGCGTAGATCCGGGGGCAAACATTCAGTACTTC. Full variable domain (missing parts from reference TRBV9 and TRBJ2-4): DSGVTQTPKHLITATGQRVTLRCSPRSGDLSVYWYQQSLDQGLQFLIQYYNGEERAKGNILERFSAQQFPDLHSELNLSSLELGDSALYFCASSVDPGANIQYFGAGTRLSVL.

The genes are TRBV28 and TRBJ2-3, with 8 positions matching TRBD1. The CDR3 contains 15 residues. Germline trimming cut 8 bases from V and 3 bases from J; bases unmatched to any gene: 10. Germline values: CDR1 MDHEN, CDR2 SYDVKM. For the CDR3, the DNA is TGTGCCAGCCTCCCCACAGGGGGGCGGACAGATACGCAGTATTTT. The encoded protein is CASLPTGGRTDTQYF.

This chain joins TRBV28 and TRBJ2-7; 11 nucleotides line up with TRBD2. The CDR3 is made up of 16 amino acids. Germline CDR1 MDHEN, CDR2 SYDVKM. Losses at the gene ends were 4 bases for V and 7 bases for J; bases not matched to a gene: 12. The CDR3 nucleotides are TGTGCCAGCAGTTCTCCTTCTACTAGCGGGAGCGTTGAGCAGTACTTC. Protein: CASSSPSTSGSVEQYF.

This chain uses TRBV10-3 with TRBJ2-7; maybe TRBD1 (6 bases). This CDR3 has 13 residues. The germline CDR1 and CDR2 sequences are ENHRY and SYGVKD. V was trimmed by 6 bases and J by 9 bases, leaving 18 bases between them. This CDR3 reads CAISSTGLHGQYF. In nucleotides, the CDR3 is TGTGCCATCAGCTCGACAGGTCTCCATGGGCAGTACTTC.

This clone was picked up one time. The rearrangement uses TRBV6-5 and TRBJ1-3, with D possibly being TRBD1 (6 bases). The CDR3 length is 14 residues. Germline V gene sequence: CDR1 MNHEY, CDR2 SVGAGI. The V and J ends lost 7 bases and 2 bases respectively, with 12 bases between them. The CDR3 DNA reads TGTGCCAGCAAGAAACAGGGTACTGGAAACACCATATATTTT. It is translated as CASKKQGTGNTIYF.

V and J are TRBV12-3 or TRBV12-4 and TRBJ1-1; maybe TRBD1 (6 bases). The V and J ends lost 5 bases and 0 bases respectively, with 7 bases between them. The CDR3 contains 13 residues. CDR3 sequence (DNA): TGTGCCAGCAGTCAGGGGTTGAACACTGAAGCTTTCTTT. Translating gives CASSQGLNTEAFF.

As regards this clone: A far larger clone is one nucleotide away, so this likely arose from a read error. Here the CDR3 reads CASSSRVVNEKLFF. CDR3 sequence (DNA): TGTGCCAGCAGCTCAAGGGTGGTTAATGAAAAACTGTTTTTT. The J gene is TRBJ1-4, the V gene TRBV27; no clear D gene. Germline CDR1 is MNHEY and CDR2 is SMNVEV (reference sequence). The CDR3 totals 14 residues. V lost 6 bases and J lost 4, with 12 bases in between.